Included here is one T cell receptor (beta chain) sequence, with context. This record belongs to a study of blood T cell repertoires in COVID-19. Across the whole study: Nucleic acid was either cDNA or gDNA, and it came from T cells, B-cell-depleted T cells, or PBMCs.

Participants, roughly 18 to 90 years old, spanned 25 or so US areas. The CDR3 consists of 17 residues. Germline V CDR1 and CDR2: MNHEY, SVGEGT. J lost 2 bases, V lost 6 bases, and 13 bases had no gene match. As processed by the authors: Amplification from reference gene primers served as the basis for estimated nucleated cell counts. Data came from immunoSEQ multiplex PCR; TCRdb stores just in-frame clones and leaves some out. D and trimming come from the DNA, and the V and J calls and clone size come from that table. The table has around 130,000 clones, less than 90% seen once. Source material: PBMCs or T cells enriched from blood (not recorded which). The receptor's source is a woman under 40 who had recovered from COVID-19. The gene calls are TRBV6-2 or TRBV6-3 and TRBJ1-1; 9 bases fit TRBD1. The CDR3 reads CASSPITGTGPNTEAFF. The CDR3 bases are TGTGCCAGCAGCCCAATCACCGGGACAGGGCCTAACACTGAAGCTTTCTTT.